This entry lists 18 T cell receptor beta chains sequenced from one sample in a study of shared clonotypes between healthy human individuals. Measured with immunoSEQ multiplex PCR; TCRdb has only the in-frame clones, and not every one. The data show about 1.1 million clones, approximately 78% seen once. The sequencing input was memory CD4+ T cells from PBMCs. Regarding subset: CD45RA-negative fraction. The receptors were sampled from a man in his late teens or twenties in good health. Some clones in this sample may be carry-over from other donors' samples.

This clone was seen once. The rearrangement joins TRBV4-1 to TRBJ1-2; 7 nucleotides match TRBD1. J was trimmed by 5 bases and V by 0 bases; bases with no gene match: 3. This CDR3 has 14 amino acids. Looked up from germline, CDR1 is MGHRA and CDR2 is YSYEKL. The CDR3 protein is CASSQEETGYGYTF. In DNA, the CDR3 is TGCGCCAGCAGCCAAGAAGAGACAGGGTATGGCTACACCTTC.

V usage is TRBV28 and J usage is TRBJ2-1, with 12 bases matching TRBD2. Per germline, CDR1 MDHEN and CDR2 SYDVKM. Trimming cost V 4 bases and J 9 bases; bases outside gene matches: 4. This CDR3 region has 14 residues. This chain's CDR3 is CASSSGTSGLEQFF. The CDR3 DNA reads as TGTGCCAGCAGTTCCGGGACTAGCGGGCTTGAGCAGTTCTTC.

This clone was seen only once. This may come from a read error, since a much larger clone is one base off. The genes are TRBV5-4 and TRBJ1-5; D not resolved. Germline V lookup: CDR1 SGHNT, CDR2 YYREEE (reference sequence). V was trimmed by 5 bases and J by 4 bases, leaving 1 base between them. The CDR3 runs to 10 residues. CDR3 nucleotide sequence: TGTGCCAGCAGTAATCAGCCCCAGCATTTT. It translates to CASSNQPQHF.

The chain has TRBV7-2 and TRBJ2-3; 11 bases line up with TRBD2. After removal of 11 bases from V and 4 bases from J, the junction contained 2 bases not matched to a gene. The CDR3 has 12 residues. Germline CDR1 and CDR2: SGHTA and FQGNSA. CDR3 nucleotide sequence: TGTGCCGCGACTAGCGGGGCAGATACGCAGTATTTT. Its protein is CAATSGADTQYF.

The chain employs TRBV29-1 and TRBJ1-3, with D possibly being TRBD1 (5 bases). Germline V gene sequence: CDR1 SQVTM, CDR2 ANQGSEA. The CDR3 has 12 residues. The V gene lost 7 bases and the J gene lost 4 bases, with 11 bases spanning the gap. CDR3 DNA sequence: TGCAGCGCTGGGGACTGGGGAAACACCATATATTTT. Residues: CSAGDWGNTIYF.

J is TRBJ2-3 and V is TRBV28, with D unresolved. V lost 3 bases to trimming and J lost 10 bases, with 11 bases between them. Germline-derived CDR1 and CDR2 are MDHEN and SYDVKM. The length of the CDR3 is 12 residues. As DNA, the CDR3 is TGTGCCAGCAGTTTTGGTGTAGCTGCGCAGTATTTT. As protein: CASSFGVAAQYF.

For the CDR3, the DNA is TGTGCCAGCAGCTTAGGGGGTTCCCCCCGCGAGCAGTACTTC. It encodes CASSLGGSPREQYF. The chain links TRBV7-9 to TRBJ2-7; D ambiguous. V lost 1 base and J 6 bases, leaving 13 bases between the germline ends. CDR3 length equals 14 residues. Germline V gene data show CDR1 as SEHNR and CDR2 as FQNEAQ (reference sequence). Variable domain in full (rest from reference TRBV7-9 and TRBJ2-7): DTGVSQNPRHKITKRGQNVTFRCDPISEHNRLYWYRQTLGQGPEFLTYFQNEAQLEKSRLLSDRFSAERPKGSFSTLEIQRTEQGDSAMYLCASSLGGSPREQYFGPGTRLTVT.

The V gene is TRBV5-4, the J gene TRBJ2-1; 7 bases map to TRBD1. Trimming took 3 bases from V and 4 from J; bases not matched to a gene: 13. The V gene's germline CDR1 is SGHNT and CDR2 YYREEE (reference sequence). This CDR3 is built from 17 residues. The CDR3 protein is CASSSAATGSQYNEQFF. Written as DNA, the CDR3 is TGTGCCAGCAGCTCCGCCGCGACAGGGTCTCAATACAATGAGCAGTTCTTC.

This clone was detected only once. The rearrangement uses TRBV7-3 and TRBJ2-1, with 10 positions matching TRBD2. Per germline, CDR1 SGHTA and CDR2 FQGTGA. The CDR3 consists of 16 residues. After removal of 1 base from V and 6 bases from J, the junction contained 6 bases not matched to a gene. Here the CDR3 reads CASSLNSLAGVNEQFF. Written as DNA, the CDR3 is TGTGCCAGCAGCTTAAATAGCCTAGCGGGGGTCAATGAGCAGTTCTTC.

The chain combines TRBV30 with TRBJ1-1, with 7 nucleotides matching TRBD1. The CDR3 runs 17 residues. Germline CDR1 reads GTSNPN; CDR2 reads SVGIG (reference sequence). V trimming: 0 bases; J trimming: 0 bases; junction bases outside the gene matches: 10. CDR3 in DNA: TGTGCCTGGAGTGTAATCTTCCCGGACAGGTTGAACACTGAAGCTTTCTTT. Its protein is CAWSVIFPDRLNTEAFF.

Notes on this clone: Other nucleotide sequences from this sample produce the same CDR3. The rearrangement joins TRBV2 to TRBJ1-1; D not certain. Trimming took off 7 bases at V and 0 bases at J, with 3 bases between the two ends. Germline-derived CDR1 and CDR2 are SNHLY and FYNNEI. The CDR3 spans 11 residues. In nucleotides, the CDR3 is TGTGCCAGCAAACTGAACACTGAAGCTTTCTTT. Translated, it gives CASKLNTEAFF.

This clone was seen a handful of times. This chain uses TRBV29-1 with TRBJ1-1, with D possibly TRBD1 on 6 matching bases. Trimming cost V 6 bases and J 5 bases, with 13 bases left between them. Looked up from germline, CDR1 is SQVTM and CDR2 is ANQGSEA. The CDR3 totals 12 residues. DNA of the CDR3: TGCAGCGTACTACAGGGCAGGACTGAAGCTTTCTTT. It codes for CSVLQGRTEAFF.

The CDR3 protein is CSASGGETQYF. Written as DNA, the CDR3 is TGCAGTGCTAGTGGTGGAGAGACCCAGTACTTC. The chain couples TRBV20-1 to TRBJ2-5; D call uncertain. The CDR3 runs to 11 residues. The ends were cut back, 3 bases at V and 4 bases at J, with 6 bases in the middle. Germline CDR1 and CDR2: DFQATT and SNEGSKA (reference sequence).

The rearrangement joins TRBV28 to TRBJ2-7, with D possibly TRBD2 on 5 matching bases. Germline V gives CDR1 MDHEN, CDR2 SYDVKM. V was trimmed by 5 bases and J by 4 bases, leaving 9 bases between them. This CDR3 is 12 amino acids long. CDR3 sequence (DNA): TGTGCCAGCAGTCCCGGGGATTACGAGCAGTACTTC. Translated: CASSPGDYEQYF.

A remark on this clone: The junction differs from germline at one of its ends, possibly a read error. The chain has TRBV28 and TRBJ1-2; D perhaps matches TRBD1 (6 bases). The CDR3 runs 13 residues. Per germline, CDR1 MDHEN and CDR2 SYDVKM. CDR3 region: CASSLVQGSSGIF. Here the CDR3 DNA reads TGTGCCAGCAGTTTAGTTCAGGGGAGTTCGGGGATCTTC.

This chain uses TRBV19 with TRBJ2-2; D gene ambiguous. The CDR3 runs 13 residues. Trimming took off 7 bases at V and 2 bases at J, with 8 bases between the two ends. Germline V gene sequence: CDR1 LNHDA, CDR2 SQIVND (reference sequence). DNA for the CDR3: TGTGCCAGTATTACCCCCAACACCGGGGAGCTGTTTTTT. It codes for CASITPNTGELFF.

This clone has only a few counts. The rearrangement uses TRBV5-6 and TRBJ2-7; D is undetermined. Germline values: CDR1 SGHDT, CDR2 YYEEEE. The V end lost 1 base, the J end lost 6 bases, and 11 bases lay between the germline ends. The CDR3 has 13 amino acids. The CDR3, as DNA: TGTGCCAGCAGCTTGACCGCTGTCGGCGAGCAGTACTTC. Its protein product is CASSLTAVGEQYF. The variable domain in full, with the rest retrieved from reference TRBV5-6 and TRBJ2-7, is DAGVTQSPTHLIKTRGQQVTLRCSPKSGHDTVSWYQQALGQGPQFIFQYYEEEERQRGNFPDRFSGHQFPNYSSELNVNALLLGDSALYLCASSLTAVGEQYFGPGTRLTVT.

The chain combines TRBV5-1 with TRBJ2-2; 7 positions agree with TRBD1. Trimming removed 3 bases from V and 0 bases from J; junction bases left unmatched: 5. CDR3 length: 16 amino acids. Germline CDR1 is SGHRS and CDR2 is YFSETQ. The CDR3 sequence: CASSWNGQANTGELFF. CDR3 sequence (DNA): TGCGCCAGCAGCTGGAATGGACAGGCGAACACCGGGGAGCTGTTTTTT.